This passage covers 5 T cell receptor beta chains from one sample sequenced in a study of OX40 agonist ivuxolimab in advanced cancers. Measured with immunoSEQ multiplex PCR; TCRdb has only the in-frame clones, and not every one. The table records about 50,000 clones, roughly nine tenths of them present only once. Sample: CD4+ or CD8+ T cells sorted from blood, taken in a trial of the OX40 agonist ivuxolimab. These receptors were taken from an adult with an advanced solid tumor such as melanoma, head and neck, liver or kidney cancer.

With regard to this clone: The junction does not match germline at one end; this may be a read error. The chain has TRBV11-2 and TRBJ2-3, with TRBD1 matching over 8 bases. The CDR3 has 14 amino acids. The germline CDR1 and CDR2 sequences are SGHAT and FQNNGV. Written as DNA, the CDR3 is TGTGCCAGCAGCCCCAGGGGGCCGCCTTACCATTTTATTTTT. This sequence encodes CASSPRGPPYHFIF.

The table lists this clone with a count of one. The genes are TRBV29-1 and TRBJ2-1, with D perhaps matching TRBD1 (6 bases). The CDR3 loop spans 14 amino acids. Trimming pared 8 bases from V and 1 base from J, leaving 15 bases between. CDR1 SQVTM and CDR2 ANQGSEA come from the germline V gene. The CDR3 spells CSITGTYSYNEQFF. DNA for the CDR3: TGCAGCATAACCGGGACATATTCCTACAATGAGCAGTTCTTC.

The genes are TRBV5-1 and TRBJ2-3; D is unclear. CDR3 size: 16 residues. Germline V gene lookup returns CDR1 SGHRS and CDR2 YFSETQ. Trimming took off 0 bases at V and 1 base at J, with 12 bases between the two ends. The CDR3 sequence is CASSLAVGGGTDTQYF. As DNA, the CDR3 is TGCGCCAGCAGCTTGGCAGTGGGCGGCGGCACAGATACGCAGTATTTT.

This chain joins TRBV5-1 and TRBJ2-7; no clear D. V shed 4 bases and J shed 2 bases, with 10 bases lying between them. The CDR3 is made up of 13 amino acids. CDR1 SGHRS and CDR2 YFSETQ come from the germline V gene. CDR3 sequence reads: CASSPLLAYEQYF. CDR3 in DNA: TGCGCCAGCAGCCCCCTATTGGCCTACGAGCAGTACTTC.

CDR3 nucleotide sequence: TGTGCCAGCAGCGTAGATACCTATGGCTACACCTTC. As protein: CASSVDTYGYTF. The rearrangement joins TRBV9 to TRBJ1-2, with D unclear. The CDR3 runs to 12 residues. Germline CDR1 reads SGDLS; CDR2 reads YYNGEE. Trimming shortened V by 0 bases and J by 4 bases, and 4 bases separated the two germline ends.